What follows is one TCR beta chain and its context. The sample is drawn from a study of blood T cell repertoires in COVID-19. Study as a whole: Some COVID-19 samples were acute and others convalescent; all came from the United States, Italy and Spain. The cDNA or gDNA used as material had been derived from T cells, B-cell-depleted T cells, or PBMCs.

Per the authors' pipeline: Reference gene primer amplification gave estimated nucleated cell counts. The protocol was immunoSEQ multiplex PCR, while the TCRdb copy is restricted to in-frame clones and leaves out a portion. Clonal size and the V and J genes are those of that table, whereas D and trimming came from the DNA. Of about 110,000 clones in the sample, just over 70% are singletons; the top ten hold roughly 2%. The germline V gene encodes CDR1 SGHNT and CDR2 YYREEE (reference sequence). The CDR3 extends over 14 amino acids. V was clipped by 6 bases and J by 0 bases, with 9 bases between them. This clonotype was sampled from a woman aged 40 to 55 with acute or convalescent COVID-19. The sequenced sample consisted of peripheral blood. The chain carries TRBV5-4 and TRBJ1-4; D is undetermined. CDR3: CASNNPATNEKLFF. DNA for the CDR3: TGTGCCAGCAACAACCCTGCAACTAATGAAAAACTGTTTTTT.